Listed here are 22 T cell receptor beta chains from one sample, sequenced in a study of blood T cells in healthy people across ages (dated by TCRdb to the mid-2010s). The receptor library was made with 5' RACE. The run used an Illumina HiSeq 2500. A second PCR of about 7 to 12 cycles was run with a J-beta primer mix and a sample-barcoded 5' primer. TCRdb handled the public reads itself, with Q25 trimming in fastp and clone calling in MiXCR, and kept productive beta chains. Rows matching on CDR3 protein sequence are summarized as one entry with the most common DNA and genes. The sample contains about 670,000 distinct CDR3 sequences, roughly half of them found a single time. The leading ten clones occupy approximately 12% of the sample. Sequences were obtained from blood. The source of these receptors is a woman aged 80 or over in good health.

This sequence joins TRBV20-1 and TRBJ1-4, with D hard to call. Between the trimmed V and J ends, which lost 5 bases and 7 bases, there was a span of 8 bases. The length of the CDR3 is 11 residues. Germline lookup yields CDR1 DFQATT and CDR2 SNEGSKA (reference sequence). Written as DNA, the CDR3 is TGCAGTGCTTCCGTGGGTGAAAAACTGTTTTTT. It codes for CSASVGEKLFF.

This clonotype was seen ten or more times. The V gene is TRBV25-1, the J gene TRBJ1-2; possibly TRBD1 for D (5 bases). The V gene's germline CDR1 is MGHDK and CDR2 SYGVNS. The CDR3 has 11 amino acids. The CDR3 DNA reads TGTGCGACCCGACAGAACTATGGCTACACCTTC. This translates into CATRQNYGYTF.

The gene calls are TRBV5-1 and TRBJ1-1; 7 nucleotides agree with TRBD1. The germline CDR1 and CDR2 sequences are SGHRS and YFSETQ. Trimming cost V 0 bases and J 4 bases; bases outside gene matches: 3. The CDR3 has 14 residues. For the CDR3, the DNA is TGCGCCAGCAGCTTGGCAGGGGGGGTCACTGAAGCTTTCTTT. Amino acids: CASSLAGGVTEAFF.

Note on this clonotype: At one of its ends the junction is not consistent with the germline gene, which may arise from a read error. The chain recombines TRBV28 with TRBJ1-5; D not certain. CDR3 length equals 12 residues. In germline, CDR1 is MDHEN, CDR2 SYDVKM. The CDR3 nucleotides are TGTGCCAGCAGTCCCGGCAATCGGCCCCAGCATTTT. It encodes CASSPGNRPQHF.

This clonotype was picked up many times. The chain has TRBV15 and TRBJ2-1, with D unresolved. The CDR3 extends over 16 amino acids. Germline loops: CDR1 LNHNV, CDR2 YYDKDF (reference sequence). V shed 0 bases and J shed 2 bases, with 11 bases lying between them. The CDR3 protein is CATSRDLPHTYNEQFF. CDR3 sequence (DNA): TGTGCCACCAGCAGAGATTTGCCACACACCTACAATGAGCAGTTCTTC. Drawing the rest from reference TRBV15 and TRBJ2-1, the complete variable domain is DAMVIQNPRYQVTQFGKPVTLSCSQTLNHNVMYWYQQKSSQAPKLLFHYYDKDFNNEADTPDNFQSRRPNTSFCFLDIRSPGLGDTAMYLCATSRDLPHTYNEQFFGPGTRLTVL.

Written as DNA, the CDR3 is TGCAGTGCTTTCGGACTAGCGGGGCCTTACGAGCAGTACTTC. Its protein product is CSAFGLAGPYEQYF. The V gene is TRBV20-1, the J gene TRBJ2-7; 12 positions match TRBD2. The CDR3 spans 14 residues. Germline loops: CDR1 DFQATT, CDR2 SNEGSKA (reference sequence). The junction had 6 bases not matched to a gene; V was cut back by 5 bases and J by 4 bases.

V and J are TRBV20-1 and TRBJ2-1; weak D call: TRBD2 (5 bases). The CDR3 consists of 14 residues. V lost 5 bases and J 4 bases, leaving 15 bases between the germline ends. CDR1 and CDR2 from the germline V gene are DFQATT and SNEGSKA (reference sequence). DNA of the CDR3: TGCAGTGCTCCTGGACTCCCGTTTTACAATGAGCAGTTCTTC. This sequence encodes CSAPGLPFYNEQFF.

This clonotype was picked up many times. The V and J genes are TRBV9 and TRBJ2-1; 11 nucleotides line up with TRBD2. From germline, CDR1 is SGDLS and CDR2 YYNGEE. The CDR3 contains 17 residues. V gave up 3 bases and J gave up 4 bases; unmatched junction bases: 9. Here the CDR3 reads CASSDRTGTSGYNEQFF. CDR3 bases: TGTGCCAGCAGCGACCGGACCGGGACTAGCGGATACAATGAGCAGTTCTTC.

On this clonotype itself: The junction departs from the called germline gene at one end, perhaps through a read error. The chain joins TRBV5-1 to TRBJ2-3, with a possible D match to TRBD1 (5 bases). In germline, CDR1 is SGHRS, CDR2 YFSETQ. CDR3 length: 15 residues. The CDR3 DNA sequence: TGCGTCAGCAGAGATTCGCAGGGTGGTTCAGAGACGCAGTATTTT. This codes for CVSRDSQGGSETQYF.

The chain recombines TRBV6-6 with TRBJ1-4; D is uncertain. The V end was cut by 6 bases, the J end by 6 bases, with 17 bases between. The CDR3 covers 15 residues. Germline CDR1 is MNHNY and CDR2 is SVGAGI (reference sequence). The CDR3 loop reads CASRLRTGLHEKLFF. DNA for the CDR3: TGTGCCAGCAGACTACGAACGGGTCTACATGAAAAACTGTTTTTT.

The sample holds many counts of this clonotype. The rearrangement uses TRBV3-1 and TRBJ2-3, with D perhaps given as TRBD1 or TRBD2 (5 bases each). Germline values: CDR1 LGHDT, CDR2 YNNKEL (reference sequence). The CDR3 consists of 15 residues. Deletions cut 2 bases from V and 6 bases from J, with 15 bases between. In nucleotides, the CDR3 is TGTGCCAGCAGCCAACCGGGGACCAGACCCGATACGCAGTATTTT. Translated, it gives CASSQPGTRPDTQYF.

The rearrangement joins TRBV11-1 to TRBJ2-2; 15 bases match TRBD2. The CDR3 extends over 17 amino acids. Germline CDR1 and CDR2: SGHAT and FQDESV (reference sequence). Unmatched junction bases numbered 6, after V lost 5 bases and J lost 5 bases. CDR3 loop: CASSTGLAGGGTGELFF. The CDR3 DNA reads as TGTGCCAGCAGCACAGGACTAGCGGGAGGGGGGACCGGGGAGCTGTTTTTT.

With respect to this clonotype: A read error may be the cause here, since a much bigger clone is one base away. V and J are TRBV5-6 and TRBJ2-4; no reliable D call. Germline CDR1 and CDR2: SGHDT and YYEEEE. The CDR3 is made up of 16 amino acids. V was trimmed by 2 bases and J by 0 bases, leaving 12 bases between them. Here the CDR3 reads CASSFAKGLAKNIQYF. In nucleotides, the CDR3 is TGTGCCAGCAGCTTTGCCAAAGGGTTAGCCAAAAACATTCAGTACTTC.

This clonotype has a handful of counts. The chain combines TRBV5-1 with TRBJ2-2; weak D call: TRBD2 (6 bases). The CDR3 is made up of 17 amino acids. V was pared by 1 base and J by 7 bases, with 20 bases between. CDR1 is SGHRS, CDR2 YFSETQ, per germline. The chain's CDR3 is CASSLSRRDPPSGELFF. DNA for the CDR3: TGCGCCAGCAGCTTGTCTAGGAGGGACCCACCGAGCGGGGAGCTGTTTTTT. Variable domain in full (rest from reference TRBV5-1 and TRBJ2-2): KAGVTQTPRYLIKTRGQQVTLSCSPISGHRSVSWYQQTPGQGLQFLFEYFSETQRNKGNFPGRFSGRQFSNSRSEMNVSTLELGDSALYLCASSLSRRDPPSGELFFGEGSRLTVL.

The V and J genes are TRBV7-8 and TRBJ2-5, with 11 bases matching TRBD2. The CDR3 length is 19 residues. The germline CDR1 and CDR2 sequences are SGHVS and FQNEAQ. V shed 5 bases and J 0 bases; nucleotides not matched to a gene: 14. This chain's CDR3 is CASSLRVSSSGGDQETQYF. CDR3 sequence (DNA): TGTGCCAGCAGCCTAAGGGTGTCGAGTAGCGGGGGGGACCAAGAGACCCAGTACTTC.

There are many counts of this clonotype. The chain employs TRBV5-1 and TRBJ2-1, with 10 positions matching TRBD2. CDR3 length equals 17 residues. Germline V gene data show CDR1 as SGHRS and CDR2 as YFSETQ. The trim removed 4 bases at V and 0 bases at J, leaving 7 bases unmatched. The chain's CDR3 is CASSKTSGSDSYNEQFF. The CDR3 DNA reads TGCGCCAGCAGCAAGACTAGCGGGTCGGACTCCTACAATGAGCAGTTCTTC.

This sequence joins TRBV7-9 and TRBJ2-7, with D possibly being TRBD1 or TRBD2 (6 bases each). The DNA end lines up better with TRBJ2-5; the J call may be wrong. Germline V gene sequence: CDR1 SEHNR, CDR2 FQNEAQ (reference sequence). CDR3 size: 15 residues. The CDR3 protein is CASSPIGGSLETQYF. In DNA, the CDR3 is TGTGCCAGCAGCCCCATCGGGGGCTCGTTGGAGACCCAGTACTTC.

The rearrangement uses TRBV24-1 and TRBJ2-3, with 7 bases that match TRBD2. The CDR3 runs 13 residues. Germline V lookup: CDR1 KGHDR, CDR2 SFDVKD. The ends lost 6 bases at V and 8 bases at J; junction bases unmatched: 7. The CDR3 DNA reads as TGTGCCACCAGTCCGGGAGGCGCAGGTACGCAGTATTTT. This sequence encodes CATSPGGAGTQYF.

The chain uses TRBV7-2 and TRBJ1-2; 10 nucleotides line up with TRBD1. Germline V gene data show CDR1 as SGHTA and CDR2 as FQGNSA. The CDR3 loop spans 14 amino acids. The junction had 8 bases not matched to a gene; V was cut back by 6 bases and J by 7 bases. In nucleotides, the CDR3 is TGTGCCAGCAGACCGACAGGGGGCGCGGTTGGCTACACCTTC. It is translated as CASRPTGGAVGYTF.

The gene calls are TRBV7-2 and TRBJ2-1, with D perhaps being TRBD1 or TRBD2 (5 bases each). The CDR3 is made up of 16 amino acids. The V end was cut by 1 base, the J end by 2 bases, with 12 bases between. In germline, CDR1 is SGHTA, CDR2 FQGNSA. The CDR3 sequence: CASSLEAAGPYNEQFF. The DNA for the CDR3 is TGTGCCAGCAGCTTAGAAGCGGCAGGGCCCTACAATGAGCAGTTCTTC.

Many counts were recorded for this clonotype. The chain links TRBV29-1 to TRBJ2-5, with D perhaps TRBD2 (5 bases). The V end lost 4 bases, the J end lost 4 bases, and 16 bases lay between the germline ends. In germline, CDR1 is SQVTM, CDR2 ANQGSEA. CDR3 length: 14 residues. The CDR3 is CSVVTSGLLETQYF. The CDR3 region has the DNA TGCAGCGTTGTAACAAGCGGTTTGTTAGAGACCCAGTACTTC. Variable domain in full (rest from reference TRBV29-1 and TRBJ2-5): SAVISQKPSRDICQRGTSLTIQCQVDSQVTMMFWYRQQPGQSLTLIATANQGSEATYESGFVIDKFPISRPNLTFSTLTVSNMSPEDSSIYLCSVVTSGLLETQYFGPGTRLLVL.

This clonotype was seen only a few times. CDR3 protein: CASSPSERGYTF. The CDR3 nucleotides read TGTGCCAGCAGCCCTTCCGAACGTGGCTACACCTTC. This chain links TRBV14 with TRBJ1-2; D not resolved. The CDR3 is 12 residues long. Germline V gives CDR1 SGHDN, CDR2 FVKESK. Trimming removed 4 bases at V and 7 bases at J, with 10 bases between.